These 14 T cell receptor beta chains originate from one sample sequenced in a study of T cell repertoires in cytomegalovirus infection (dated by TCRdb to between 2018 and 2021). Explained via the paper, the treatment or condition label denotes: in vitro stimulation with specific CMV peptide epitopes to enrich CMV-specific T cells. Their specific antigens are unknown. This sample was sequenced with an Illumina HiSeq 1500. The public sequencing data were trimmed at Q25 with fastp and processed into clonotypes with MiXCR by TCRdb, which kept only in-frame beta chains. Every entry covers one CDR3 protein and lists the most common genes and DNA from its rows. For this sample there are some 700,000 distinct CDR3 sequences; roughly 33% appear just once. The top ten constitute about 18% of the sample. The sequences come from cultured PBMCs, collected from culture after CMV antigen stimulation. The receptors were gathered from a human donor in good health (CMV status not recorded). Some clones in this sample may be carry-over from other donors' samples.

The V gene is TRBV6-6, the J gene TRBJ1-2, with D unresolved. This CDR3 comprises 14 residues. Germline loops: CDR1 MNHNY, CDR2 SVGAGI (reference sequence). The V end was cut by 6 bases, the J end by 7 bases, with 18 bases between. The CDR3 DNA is TGTGCCAGCAGACCGACTACAACCTCAGCTGGCTACACCTTC. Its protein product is CASRPTTTSAGYTF.

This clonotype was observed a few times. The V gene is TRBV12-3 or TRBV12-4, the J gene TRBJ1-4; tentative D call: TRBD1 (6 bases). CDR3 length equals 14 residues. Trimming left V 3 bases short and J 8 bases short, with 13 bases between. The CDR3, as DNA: TGTGCCAGCAGTTTCGGGGGGCTGGGAGAAAAACTGTTTTTT. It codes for CASSFGGLGEKLFF.

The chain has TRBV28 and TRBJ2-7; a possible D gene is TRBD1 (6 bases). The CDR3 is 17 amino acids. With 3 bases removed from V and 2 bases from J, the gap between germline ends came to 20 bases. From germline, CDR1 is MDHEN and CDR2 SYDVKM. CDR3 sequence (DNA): TGTGCCAGCAGTTTCCCTATACAACGGGACAACGCCTACGAGCAGTACTTC. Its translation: CASSFPIQRDNAYEQYF.

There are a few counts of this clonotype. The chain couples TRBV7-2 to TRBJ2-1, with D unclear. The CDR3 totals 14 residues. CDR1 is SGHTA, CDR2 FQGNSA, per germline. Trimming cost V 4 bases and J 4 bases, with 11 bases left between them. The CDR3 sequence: CASSWAPDYNEQFF. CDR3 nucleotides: TGTGCCAGCAGCTGGGCCCCTGATTACAATGAGCAGTTCTTC.

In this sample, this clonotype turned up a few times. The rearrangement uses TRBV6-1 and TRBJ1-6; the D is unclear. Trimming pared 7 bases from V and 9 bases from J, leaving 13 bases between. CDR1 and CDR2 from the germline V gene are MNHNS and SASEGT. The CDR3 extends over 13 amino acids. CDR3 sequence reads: CASKGEAASPLHF. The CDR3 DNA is TGTGCCAGCAAGGGAGAAGCAGCTTCACCCCTCCACTTT.

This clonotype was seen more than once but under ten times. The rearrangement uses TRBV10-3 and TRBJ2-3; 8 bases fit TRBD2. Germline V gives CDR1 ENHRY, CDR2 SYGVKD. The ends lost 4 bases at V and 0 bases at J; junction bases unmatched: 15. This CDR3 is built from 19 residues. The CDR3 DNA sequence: TGTGCCATCAGTGGTCCCGTCGCGGGGGGCTACACTAGCACAGATACGCAGTATTTT. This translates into CAISGPVAGGYTSTDTQYF.

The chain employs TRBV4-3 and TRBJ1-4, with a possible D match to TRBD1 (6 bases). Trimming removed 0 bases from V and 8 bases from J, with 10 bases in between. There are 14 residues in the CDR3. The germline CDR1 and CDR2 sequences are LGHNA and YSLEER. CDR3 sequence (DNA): TGCGCCAGCAGCCAAGATCCGAGGGGGGAAAAACTGTTTTTT. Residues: CASSQDPRGEKLFF.

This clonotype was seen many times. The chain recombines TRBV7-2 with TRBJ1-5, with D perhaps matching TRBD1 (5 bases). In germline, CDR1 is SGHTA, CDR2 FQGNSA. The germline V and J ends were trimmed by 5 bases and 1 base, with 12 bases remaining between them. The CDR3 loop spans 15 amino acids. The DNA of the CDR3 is TGTGCCAGCAGCCACGGGGCAAACAGCAATCAGCCCCAGCATTTT. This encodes CASSHGANSNQPQHF.

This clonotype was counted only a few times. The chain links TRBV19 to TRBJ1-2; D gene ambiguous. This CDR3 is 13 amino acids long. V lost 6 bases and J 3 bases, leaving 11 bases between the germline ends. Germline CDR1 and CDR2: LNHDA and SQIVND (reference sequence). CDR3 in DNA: TGTGCCAGTAGCCGCCGAGAGGACTATGGCTACACCTTC. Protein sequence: CASSRREDYGYTF.

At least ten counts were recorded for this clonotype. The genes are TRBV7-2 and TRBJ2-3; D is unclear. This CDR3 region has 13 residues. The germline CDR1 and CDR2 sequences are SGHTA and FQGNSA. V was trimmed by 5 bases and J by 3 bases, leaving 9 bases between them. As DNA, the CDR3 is TGTGCCAGCAGCAGCTCATATACAGATACGCAGTATTTT. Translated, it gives CASSSSYTDTQYF.

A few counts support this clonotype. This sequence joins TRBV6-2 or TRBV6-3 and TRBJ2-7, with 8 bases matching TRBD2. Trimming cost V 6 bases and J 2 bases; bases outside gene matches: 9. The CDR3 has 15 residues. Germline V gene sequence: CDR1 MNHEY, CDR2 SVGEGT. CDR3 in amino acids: CASRAGGRPPYEQYF. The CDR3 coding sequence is TGTGCCAGCAGGGCGGGCGGGAGGCCCCCCTACGAGCAGTACTTC.

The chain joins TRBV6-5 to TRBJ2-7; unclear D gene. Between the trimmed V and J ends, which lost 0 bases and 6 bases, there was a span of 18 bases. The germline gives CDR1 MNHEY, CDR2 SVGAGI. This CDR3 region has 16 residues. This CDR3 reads CASSYSGPIGSAEQYF. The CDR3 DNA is TGTGCCAGCAGTTACTCCGGTCCAATAGGGTCAGCCGAGCAGTACTTC.

CDR3 nucleotide sequence: TGTGCCGCCCAGCGGGGGGGCTTGGATACGCAGTATTTT. Encoded protein: CAAQRGGLDTQYF. This chain joins TRBV28 and TRBJ2-3; 10 nucleotides agree with TRBD2. The J segment lost 6 bases and the V segment lost 11 bases, leaving 8 bases of the junction unmatched. Germline CDR1 reads MDHEN; CDR2 reads SYDVKM. The CDR3 has 13 residues. Complete variable domain (other parts from reference TRBV28 and TRBJ2-3): DVKVTQSSRYLVKRTGEKVFLECVQDMDHENMFWYRQDPGLGLRLIYFSYDVKMKEKGDIPEGYSVSREKKERFSLILESASTNQTSMYLCAAQRGGLDTQYFGPGTRLTVL.

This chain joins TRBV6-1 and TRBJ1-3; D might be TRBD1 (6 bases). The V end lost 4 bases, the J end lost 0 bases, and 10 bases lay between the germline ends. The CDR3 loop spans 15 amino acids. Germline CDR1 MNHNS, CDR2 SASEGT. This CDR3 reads CASSARDISGNTIYF. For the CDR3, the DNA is TGTGCCAGCAGTGCCCGGGACATCTCTGGAAACACCATATATTTT.